The source of this TCR beta chain is a study of cytomegalovirus exposure and HLA in healthy donors. This clone was seen a few times. Its antigen is not known. Other DNA sequences in this specimen translate into the identical CDR3. The PCR ran on 60 Vbeta and 13 Jbeta primers. Here immunoSEQ multiplex PCR was the method, and the copy in TCRdb shows in-frame clones only, minus some. In the table there are 95,000 to 150,000 clones, over 50% of which are singletons. The CDR3 runs 15 residues. With V trimmed by 4 bases and J by 3 bases, 5 bases remained unmatched. The germline CDR1 and CDR2 sequences are SGHRS and YFSETQ. Study results and caveats: Specificity for CMV antigens was confirmed in vitro for a few of the CMV-associated chains.

Specimen: PBMCs. The genes are TRBV5-1 and TRBJ1-3, with 9 bases fitting TRBD1. This receptor was obtained from a woman aged 40 to 50 in good health and CMV-seropositive. The DNA for the CDR3 is TGCGCCAGCAGCGCGGGACAGGGTAGTGGAAACACCATATATTTT. It translates to CASSAGQGSGNTIYF. Based on the CDR3 plus reference TRBV5-1 and TRBJ1-3, the full variable domain is KAGVTQTPRYLIKTRGQQVTLSCSPISGHRSVSWYQQTPGQGLQFLFEYFSETQRNKGNFPGRFSGRQFSNSRSEMNVSTLELGDSALYLCASSAGQGSGNTIYFGEGSWLTVV.